The 3 T cell receptor beta chains below were found in one sample sequenced in a study of blood T cell repertoires in COVID-19. Some clones are missing from TCRdb's copy, which holds only in-frame ones; the method was immunoSEQ multiplex PCR. The sample has hundreds of thousands of clones; about 83% are singletons. The specimen was PBMCs or T cells enriched from blood (not recorded which). These receptors originate from a woman between 40 and 50 years old who had recovered from COVID-19.

This chain joins TRBV30 and TRBJ2-3; possible D gene TRBD1, 5 bases. CDR1 and CDR2 from the germline V gene are GTSNPN and SVGIG (reference sequence). V was shortened by 2 bases and J by 2 bases, with 14 bases between the two germline ends. The CDR3 is 15 residues long. CDR3 coding DNA: TGTGCCTGGAGTTGGACATACCGTTCCACAGATACGCAGTATTTT. Protein: CAWSWTYRSTDTQYF.

The chain employs TRBV28 and TRBJ1-2; D is possibly TRBD1 (5 bases). Germline CDR1 reads MDHEN; CDR2 reads SYDVKM. The V end lost 7 bases, the J end lost 2 bases, and 11 bases lay between the germline ends. The CDR3 runs to 13 residues. The DNA for the CDR3 is TGTGCCAGCATCCCAGGGCTCAACTATGGCTACACCTTC. Its protein product is CASIPGLNYGYTF.

The chain links TRBV2 to TRBJ1-1; the D is unclear. V gave up 1 base and J gave up 6 bases, with 12 bases separating them. Germline CDR1 reads SNHLY; CDR2 reads FYNNEI. This CDR3 is 14 amino acids long. The CDR3: CASSEEGRRAEAFF. The CDR3 nucleotides read TGTGCCAGCAGTGAAGAGGGTCGGAGGGCTGAAGCTTTCTTT. Full variable domain (outside the CDR3, taken from reference TRBV2 and TRBJ1-1): EPEVTQTPSHQVTQMGQEVILRCVPISNHLYFYWYRQILGQKVEFLVSFYNNEISEKSEIFDDQFSVERPDGSNFTLKIRSTKLEDSAMYFCASSEEGRRAEAFFGQGTRLTVV.